The clone carrying this T cell receptor (beta chain) came up a few times. Recruitment covered about 26 US areas and drew participants whose ages spanned roughly 18 to 89 years. These data are taken from a study of blood T cell repertoires in COVID-19. Study as a whole: T cells, B-cell-depleted T cells, or PBMCs supplied cDNA or gDNA.

Germline V CDR1 and CDR2: MNHNS, SASEGT. The V and J ends lost 2 bases and 6 bases respectively, with 13 bases between them. CDR3 length: 15 amino acids. Data came from immunoSEQ multiplex PCR; TCRdb stores just in-frame clones and leaves some out. The table shows 300,000 to 450,000 clones, with around 87% occurring only once. This TCR was recovered from a man aged 30-40 years who had recovered from COVID-19. The chain joins TRBV6-1 to TRBJ2-2; TRBD1 might be the D (5 bases). The specimen sequenced was PBMCs or T cells enriched from blood (not recorded which). CDR3 in DNA: TGTGCCAGCAGTGAACAGGGTGCGCGAGCCGGGGAGCTGTTTTTT. Amino acids: CASSEQGARAGELFF.